Listed below are T cell receptor beta chains from one sample, sequenced in a study of T cells after yellow fever vaccination. TCRdb reprocessed the 5' RACE reads via MiXCR and lists one record per CDR3 protein. This sample has 250,000 to 350,000 distinct CDR3 sequences, with around 6.8% found just once. The sample here was PBMCs, taken about 49 days after the first yellow fever vaccination. The receptors come from a man between 18 and 35 years old who received the YFV17D yellow fever vaccine. CDR3s leave out the opening cysteine and the closing phenylalanine or tryptophan. Only part of the rows carry a size: once, few, many, or a class if the clone is expanded.

abundance,v_gene,CDR3aa
many,TRBV7-6,ASSLDPGGLSEQF
.,TRBV5-4,ASSIGGRGYTGELF
many,TRBV6-5,ASSYSGTGIYEQY
few,TRBV29-1,SARGQGVNSPLH
many,TRBV7-2,ASSNNPGYTGELF
few,TRBV24-1,ATQGDSNQPQH
few,TRBV20-1,SARRSNTEAF
few,TRBV28,ASSLTSKFTDTQY
few,TRBV5-1,ASSPYDVSSYEQY
few,TRBV6-2/TRBV6-3,ASSTRPFGDLGEKLF
.,TRBV20-1,SAFSGGPDTQY
.,TRBV18,ASSPPQGSQTQY